This T cell receptor (beta chain) was sequenced for a study of T cells in Graves' hyperthyroidism and ophthalmopathy. This clonotype was seen a handful of times. Its antigen is currently unknown. The study's findings and limits: In the blood, most expanded thyroid clonotypes above 0.001 appeared as well.

V trimming: 2 bases; J trimming: 9 bases; junction bases outside the gene matches: 5. Germline V gene lookup returns CDR1 DFQATT and CDR2 SNEGSKA (reference sequence). The CDR3 runs 14 residues. Template material for amplifying TCR beta CDR3 regions consisted of RNA transcripts. An initial round of RT-PCR targeting the TCR CDR3 relied on the HTBI primer set. MiXCR, applied by TCRdb to the multiplex PCR reads, yields one record per CDR3 protein. The sample consists of about 400,000 distinct CDR3 sequences, roughly 15% of them appearing once. The sample was blood. The clonotype comes from a young woman with Graves' ophthalmopathy. The chain carries TRBV20-1 and TRBJ1-6; 9 nucleotides match TRBD1. The CDR3 bases are TGCAGTGCTAGAACCGGGACAGGGTCTTCACCCCTCCACTTT. Translating it yields CSARTGTGSSPLHF.